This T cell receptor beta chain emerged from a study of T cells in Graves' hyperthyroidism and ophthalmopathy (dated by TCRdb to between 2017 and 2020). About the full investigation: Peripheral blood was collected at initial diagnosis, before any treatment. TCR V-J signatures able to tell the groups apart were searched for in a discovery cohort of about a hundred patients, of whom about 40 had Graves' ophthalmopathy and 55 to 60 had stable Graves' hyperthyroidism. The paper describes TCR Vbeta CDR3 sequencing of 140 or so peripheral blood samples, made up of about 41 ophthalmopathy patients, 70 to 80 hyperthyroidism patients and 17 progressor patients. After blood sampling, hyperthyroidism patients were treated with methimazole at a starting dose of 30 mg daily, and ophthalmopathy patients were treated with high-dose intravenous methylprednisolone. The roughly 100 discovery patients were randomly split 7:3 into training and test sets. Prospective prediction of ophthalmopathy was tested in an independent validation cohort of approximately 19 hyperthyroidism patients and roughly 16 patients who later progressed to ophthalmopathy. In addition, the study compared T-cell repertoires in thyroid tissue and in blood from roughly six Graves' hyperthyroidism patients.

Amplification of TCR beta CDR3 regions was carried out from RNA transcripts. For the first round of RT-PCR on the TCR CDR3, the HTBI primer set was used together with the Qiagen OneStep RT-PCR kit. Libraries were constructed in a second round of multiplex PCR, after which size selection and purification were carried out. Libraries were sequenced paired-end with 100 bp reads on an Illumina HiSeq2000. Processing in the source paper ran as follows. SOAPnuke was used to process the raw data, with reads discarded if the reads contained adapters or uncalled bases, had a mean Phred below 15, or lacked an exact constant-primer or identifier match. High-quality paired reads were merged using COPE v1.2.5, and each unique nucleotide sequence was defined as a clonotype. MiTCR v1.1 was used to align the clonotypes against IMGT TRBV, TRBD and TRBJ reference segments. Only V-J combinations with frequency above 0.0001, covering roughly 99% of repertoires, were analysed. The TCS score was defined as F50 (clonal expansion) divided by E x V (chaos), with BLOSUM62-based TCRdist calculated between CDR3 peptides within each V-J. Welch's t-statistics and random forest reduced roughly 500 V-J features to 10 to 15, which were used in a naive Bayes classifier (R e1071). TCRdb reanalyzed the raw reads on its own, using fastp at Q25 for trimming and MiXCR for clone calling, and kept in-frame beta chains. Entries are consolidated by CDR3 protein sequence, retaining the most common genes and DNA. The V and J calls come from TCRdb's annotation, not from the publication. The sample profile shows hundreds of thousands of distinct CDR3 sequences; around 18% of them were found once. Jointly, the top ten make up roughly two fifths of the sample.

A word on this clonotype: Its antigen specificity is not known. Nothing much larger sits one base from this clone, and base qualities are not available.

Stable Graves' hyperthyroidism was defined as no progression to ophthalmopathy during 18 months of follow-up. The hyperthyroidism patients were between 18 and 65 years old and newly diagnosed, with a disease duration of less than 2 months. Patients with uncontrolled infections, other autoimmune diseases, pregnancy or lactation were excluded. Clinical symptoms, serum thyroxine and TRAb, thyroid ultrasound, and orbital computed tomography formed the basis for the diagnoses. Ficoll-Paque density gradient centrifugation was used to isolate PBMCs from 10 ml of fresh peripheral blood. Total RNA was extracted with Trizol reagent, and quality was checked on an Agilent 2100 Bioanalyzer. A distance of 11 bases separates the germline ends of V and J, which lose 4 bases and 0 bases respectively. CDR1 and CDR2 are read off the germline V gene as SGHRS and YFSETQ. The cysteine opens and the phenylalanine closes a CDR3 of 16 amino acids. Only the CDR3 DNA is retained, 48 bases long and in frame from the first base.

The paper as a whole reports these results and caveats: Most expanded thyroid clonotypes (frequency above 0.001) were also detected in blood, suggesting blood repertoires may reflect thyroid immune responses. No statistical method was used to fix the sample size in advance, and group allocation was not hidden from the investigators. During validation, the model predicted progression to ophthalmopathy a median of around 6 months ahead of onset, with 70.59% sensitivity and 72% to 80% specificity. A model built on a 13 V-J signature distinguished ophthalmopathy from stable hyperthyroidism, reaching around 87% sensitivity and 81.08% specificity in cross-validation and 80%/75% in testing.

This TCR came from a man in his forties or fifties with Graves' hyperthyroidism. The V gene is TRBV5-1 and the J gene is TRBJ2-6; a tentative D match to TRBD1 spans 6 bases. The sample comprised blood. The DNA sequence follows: TGCGCCAGCAGCCCGGGACAATACTCTGGGGCCAACGTCCTGACTTTC. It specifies CASSPGQYSGANVLTF.